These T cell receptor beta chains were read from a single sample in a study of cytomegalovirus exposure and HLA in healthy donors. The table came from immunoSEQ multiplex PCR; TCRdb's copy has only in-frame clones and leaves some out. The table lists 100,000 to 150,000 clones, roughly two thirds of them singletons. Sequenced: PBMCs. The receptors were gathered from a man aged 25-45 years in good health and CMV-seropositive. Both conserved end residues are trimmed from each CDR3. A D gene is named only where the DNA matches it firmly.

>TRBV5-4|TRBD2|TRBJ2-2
ASSSGLAGGPANTGELF
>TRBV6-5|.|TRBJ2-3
ASSYFVNTDTQY
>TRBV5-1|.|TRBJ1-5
ASSLEFVPGWSYSNQPQH
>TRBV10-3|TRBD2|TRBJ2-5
AISDRREYRTQY
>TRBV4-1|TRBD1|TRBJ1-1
ASSLRDSMNTEAF
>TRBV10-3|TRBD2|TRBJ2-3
AISTSGRATDTQY
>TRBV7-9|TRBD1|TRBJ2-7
ASSTGQALTYEQY
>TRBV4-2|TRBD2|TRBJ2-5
ASSQGRDFGLAGAQETQY
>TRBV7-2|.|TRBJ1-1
ASSPAGVNTEAF
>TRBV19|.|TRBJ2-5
ASSIGLMETQY
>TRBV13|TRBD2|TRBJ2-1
ASSPGLAGTSYNEQF
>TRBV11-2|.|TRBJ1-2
ASRGRSYGYT
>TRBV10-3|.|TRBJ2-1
AIRDLAASYNEQF
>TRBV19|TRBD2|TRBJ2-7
ASSIVRTSGSYEQY
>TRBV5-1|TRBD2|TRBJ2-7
ASSSIGRASYEQY
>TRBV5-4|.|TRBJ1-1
ASSFWGSEFSEAF
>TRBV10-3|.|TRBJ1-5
AISEYSSWNQPQH
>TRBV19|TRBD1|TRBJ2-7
ASSIADRGPYEQY
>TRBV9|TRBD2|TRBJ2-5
ASSVGLAGAGETQY
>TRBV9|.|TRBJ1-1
ASSLGNTEAF
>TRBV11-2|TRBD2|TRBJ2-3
ASSSSGRGDTQY
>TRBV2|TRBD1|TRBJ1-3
ASSPVLQGALGNTIY
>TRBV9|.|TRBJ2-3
ASSGGGSWTDTQY
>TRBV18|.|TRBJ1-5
ASSSGGVGQPQH
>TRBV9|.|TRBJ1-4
ASSVEQEGKLF
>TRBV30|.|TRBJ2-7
AWSAGSSGEQY
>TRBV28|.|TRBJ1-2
ASSLESDGLQRGYT
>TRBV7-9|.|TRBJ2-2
ASSPGEGGSTGELF
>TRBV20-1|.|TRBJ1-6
SAASRELH
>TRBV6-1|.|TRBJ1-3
ASSVHSAGSGNTIY
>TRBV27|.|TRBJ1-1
ASSPRPAGPNTEAF
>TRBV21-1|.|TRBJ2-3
ASTPREDTQY
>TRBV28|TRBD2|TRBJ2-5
ASSPPLASGKETQY
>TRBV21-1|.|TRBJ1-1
ASGLGQGAGEAF
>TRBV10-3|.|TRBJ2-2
AISVGAGTGELF
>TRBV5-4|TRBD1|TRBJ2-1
ASSWDRGHSEQF
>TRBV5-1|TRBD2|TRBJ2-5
ASSLDGTSEREQY
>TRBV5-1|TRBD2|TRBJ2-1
ASSLLAGGSYNEQF
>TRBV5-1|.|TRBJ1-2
ASSATGRNYGYT
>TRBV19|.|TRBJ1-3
ASEQGSGNTIY